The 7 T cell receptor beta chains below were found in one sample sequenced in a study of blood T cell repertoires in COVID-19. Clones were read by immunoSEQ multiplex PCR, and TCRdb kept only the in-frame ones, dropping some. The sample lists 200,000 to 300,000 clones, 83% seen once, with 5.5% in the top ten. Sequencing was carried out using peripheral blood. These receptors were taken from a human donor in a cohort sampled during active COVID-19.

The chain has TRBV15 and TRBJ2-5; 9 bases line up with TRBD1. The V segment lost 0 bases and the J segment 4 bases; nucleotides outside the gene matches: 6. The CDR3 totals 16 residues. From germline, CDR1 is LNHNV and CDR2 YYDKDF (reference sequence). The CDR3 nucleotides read TGTGCCACCAGCAGAGATTGGGGACAGGGTAGAGAGACCCAGTACTTC. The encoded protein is CATSRDWGQGRETQYF.

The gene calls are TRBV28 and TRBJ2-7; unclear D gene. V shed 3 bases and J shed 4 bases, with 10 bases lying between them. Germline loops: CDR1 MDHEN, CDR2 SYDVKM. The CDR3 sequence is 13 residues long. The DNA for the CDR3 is TGTGCCAGCAGTTTCGGGTTAGGTTACGAGCAGTACTTC. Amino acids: CASSFGLGYEQYF.

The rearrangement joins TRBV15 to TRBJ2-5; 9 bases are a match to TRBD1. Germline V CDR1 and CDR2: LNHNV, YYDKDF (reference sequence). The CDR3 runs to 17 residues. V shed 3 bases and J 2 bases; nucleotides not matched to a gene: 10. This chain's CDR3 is CATSRERTGAGQETQYF. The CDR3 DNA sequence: TGTGCCACCAGCAGGGAAAGGACAGGGGCCGGGCAAGAGACCCAGTACTTC.

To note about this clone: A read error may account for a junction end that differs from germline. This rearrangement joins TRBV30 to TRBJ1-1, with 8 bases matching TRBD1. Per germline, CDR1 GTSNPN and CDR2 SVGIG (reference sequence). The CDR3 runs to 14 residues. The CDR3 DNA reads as TGTGCCTGGAGTAGGACAGGGACGAACGCTGAAGCTTTCTTT. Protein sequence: CAWSRTGTNAEAFF.

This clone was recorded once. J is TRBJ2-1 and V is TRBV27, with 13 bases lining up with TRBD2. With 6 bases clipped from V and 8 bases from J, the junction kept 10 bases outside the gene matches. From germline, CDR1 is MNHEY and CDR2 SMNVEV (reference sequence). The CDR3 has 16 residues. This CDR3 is CASSRTRTSGGYEQFF. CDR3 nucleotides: TGTGCCAGCAGCCGAACCCGGACTAGCGGGGGTTATGAGCAGTTCTTC.

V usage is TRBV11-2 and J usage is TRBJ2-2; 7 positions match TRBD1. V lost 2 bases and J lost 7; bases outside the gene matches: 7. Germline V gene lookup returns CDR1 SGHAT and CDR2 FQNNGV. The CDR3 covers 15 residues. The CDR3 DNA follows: TGTGCCAGCAGCTTACAGACAGGGTTGGGCGGGGAGCTGTTTTTT. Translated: CASSLQTGLGGELFF.

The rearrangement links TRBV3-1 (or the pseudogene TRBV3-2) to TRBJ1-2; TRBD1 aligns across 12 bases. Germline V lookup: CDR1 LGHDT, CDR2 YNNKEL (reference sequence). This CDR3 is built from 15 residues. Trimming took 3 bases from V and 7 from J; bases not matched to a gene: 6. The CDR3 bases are TGTGCCAGCAGCCAGACCGGGACAGGGGGCCTTGGCTACACCTTC. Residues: CASSQTGTGGLGYTF.